These 24 T cell receptor beta chains share one sample of origin, sequenced in a study of cytomegalovirus exposure and HLA in healthy donors. Researchers ran the PCR with 60 Vbeta and 13 Jbeta primers. Method: immunoSEQ multiplex PCR; TCRdb's copy keeps in-frame clones and lacks some. Of over 150,000 clones listed, roughly 77% are singletons. The source material was PBMCs. The receptors originated from a woman aged 40 to 50 in good health and CMV-seropositive.

This chain uses TRBV7-9 with TRBJ2-2, with TRBD2 matching over 7 bases. From germline, CDR1 is SEHNR and CDR2 FQNEAQ (reference sequence). This CDR3 has 16 amino acids. The J segment lost 7 bases and the V segment lost 5 bases, leaving 13 bases of the junction unmatched. CDR3 coding DNA: TGTGCCAGCAGCAACATGCAGGCGGGGGTCGGCGGGGAGCTGTTTTTT. Amino acid sequence: CASSNMQAGVGGELFF. Combining the CDR3 with reference TRBV7-9 and TRBJ2-2 gives the whole variable domain DTGVSQNPRHKITKRGQNVTFRCDPISEHNRLYWYRQTLGQGPEFLTYFQNEAQLEKSRLLSDRFSAERPKGSFSTLEIQRTEQGDSAMYLCASSNMQAGVGGELFFGEGSRLTVL.

CDR3 protein: CASSQERGNEQYF. CDR3 DNA sequence: TGCGCCAGCAGCCAAGAACGGGGAAACGAGCAGTACTTC. The rearrangement uses TRBV4-1 and TRBJ2-5; possibly TRBD2 for D (5 bases). The end of the DNA fits TRBJ2-7 better, so the J call may be wrong. Looked up from germline, CDR1 is MGHRA and CDR2 is YSYEKL. This CDR3 spans 13 amino acids.

The chain links TRBV4-3 to TRBJ1-5; D unclear. Germline-derived CDR1 and CDR2 are LGHNA and YSLEER. This CDR3 has 15 residues. Trimming removed 3 bases from V and 6 bases from J, with 15 bases in between. The CDR3 bases are TGCGCCAGCAGCCATCGGGTGGGAGGGTTTCAGCCCCAGCATTTT. This codes for CASSHRVGGFQPQHF.

This chain joins TRBV2 and TRBJ2-3; the match to TRBD2 covers 10 bases. The CDR3 sequence is 16 residues long. V shed 6 bases, J shed 2 bases, and the junction held 8 bases outside the gene matches. Germline CDR1 SNHLY, CDR2 FYNNEI. Here the CDR3 reads CASSRTSGGFTDTQYF. CDR3 nucleotides: TGTGCCAGCAGCAGGACTAGCGGCGGCTTCACAGATACGCAGTATTTT. Complete variable domain (other parts from reference TRBV2 and TRBJ2-3): EPEVTQTPSHQVTQMGQEVILRCVPISNHLYFYWYRQILGQKVEFLVSFYNNEISEKSEIFDDQFSVERPDGSNFTLKIRSTKLEDSAMYFCASSRTSGGFTDTQYFGPGTRLTVL.

This chain joins TRBV9 and TRBJ2-1; 9 bases fit TRBD2. The CDR3 runs 17 residues. Per the germline V gene, CDR1 is SGDLS and CDR2 is YYNGEE. With 3 bases clipped from V and 2 bases from J, the junction kept 9 bases outside the gene matches. CDR3 DNA: TGTGCCAGCAGCGGTAGCGGGAGTAGAAATACCTACAATGAGCAGTTCTTC. The encoded protein is CASSGSGSRNTYNEQFF.

This clone was counted a single time. J is TRBJ1-2 and V is TRBV6-5; no reliable D call. The germline V gene encodes CDR1 MNHEY and CDR2 SVGAGI. The CDR3 is 14 amino acids. Trimming removed 6 bases at V and 1 base at J, with 12 bases between. The CDR3 nucleotides read TGTGCCAGCAGGACCAATACAGTTAACTATGGCTACACCTTC. Its protein product is CASRTNTVNYGYTF.

This chain joins TRBV19 and TRBJ1-4; D possibly corresponds to TRBD1 (5 bases). The CDR3 is made up of 16 amino acids. Germline CDR1 LNHDA, CDR2 SQIVND (reference sequence). V gave up 6 bases and J gave up 8 bases, with 22 bases separating them. The CDR3 coding sequence is TGTGCCAGTAGGTCCAATCGCAAGGGGCTTGAAGAAAAACTGTTTTTT. Translation gives CASRSNRKGLEEKLFF.

This sequence joins TRBV30 and TRBJ1-5; a weak D match, TRBD1 (6 bases). CDR1 and CDR2 from the germline V gene are GTSNPN and SVGIG (reference sequence). The CDR3 consists of 13 residues. Trimming stripped 4 bases from V and 3 bases from J, with 10 bases between. The CDR3 loop reads CAWNRANNQPQHF. As DNA, the CDR3 is TGTGCCTGGAACAGGGCGAACAATCAGCCCCAGCATTTT. Complete variable domain (other parts from reference TRBV30 and TRBJ1-5): SQTIHQWPATLVQPVGSPLSLECTVEGTSNPNLYWYRQAAGRGLQLLFYSVGIGQISSEVPQNLSASRPQDRQFILSSKKLLLSDSGFYLCAWNRANNQPQHFGDGTRLSIL.

This chain connects TRBV2 to TRBJ2-7; no clear D. The CDR3 covers 13 residues. Germline CDR1 SNHLY, CDR2 FYNNEI. V lost 1 base, J lost 3 bases, and 7 bases lay in between. The CDR3 sequence: CASSEVQVYEQYF. The CDR3 nucleotides read TGTGCCAGCAGTGAAGTTCAGGTCTACGAGCAGTACTTC.

This clone appeared a few times. The CDR3 is CASSPGTVEAFF. The CDR3 nucleotides read TGTGCCAGCAGCCCGGGGACAGTTGAAGCTTTCTTT. The genes are TRBV5-4 and TRBJ1-1; 7 positions match TRBD1. With V trimmed by 4 bases and J by 7 bases, 4 bases remained unmatched. Per the germline V gene, CDR1 is SGHNT and CDR2 is YYREEE (reference sequence). This CDR3 contains 12 residues.

This chain uses TRBV10-3 with TRBJ1-1; D is ambiguous. Trimming took off 8 bases at V and 0 bases at J, with 10 bases between the two ends. Germline V lookup: CDR1 ENHRY, CDR2 SYGVKD. This CDR3 spans 13 amino acids. The CDR3 nucleotides are TGTGCCATCTTCGGGTTGCTGAACACTGAAGCTTTCTTT. Translation: CAIFGLLNTEAFF.

This clone was seen only a few times. The chain has TRBV6-5 and TRBJ1-3; D ambiguous. The CDR3 runs 16 residues. Trimming took 4 bases from V and 1 from J, leaving 14 bases between them. Germline CDR1 and CDR2: MNHEY and SVGAGI. CDR3 residues: CASSSPGRESGNTIYF. DNA of the CDR3: TGTGCCAGCAGTTCTCCCGGGAGGGAGTCTGGAAACACCATATATTTT.

This clone occurred once. The chain employs TRBV13 and TRBJ1-3, with a possible D match to TRBD1 (5 bases). The V end was cut by 0 bases, the J end by 1 base, with 7 bases between. From germline, CDR1 is PRHDT and CDR2 FYEKMQ (reference sequence). CDR3 length: 15 amino acids. CDR3 sequence: CASSLGRGSGNTIYF. The CDR3 nucleotides read TGTGCCAGCAGCTTAGGCCGGGGGTCTGGAAACACCATATATTTT.

J is TRBJ2-5 and V is TRBV5-1, with 7 bases lining up with TRBD2. Germline CDR1 reads SGHRS; CDR2 reads YFSETQ. Unmatched junction bases numbered 5, after V lost 1 base and J lost 2 bases. This CDR3 spans 15 amino acids. The CDR3 region has the DNA TGCGCCAGCAGCTTGAGGGCTAGCGGACAAGAGACCCAGTACTTC. Encoded protein: CASSLRASGQETQYF.

This clone came up a few times. J is TRBJ1-1 and V is TRBV30, with 8 nucleotides matching TRBD1. V shed 5 bases, J shed 1 base, and the junction held 9 bases outside the gene matches. CDR3 length equals 15 residues. Germline V CDR1 and CDR2: GTSNPN, SVGIG (reference sequence). CDR3 in amino acids: CAWGNPDRGNTEAFF. The CDR3 coding sequence is TGTGCCTGGGGTAACCCCGACAGGGGGAACACTGAAGCTTTCTTT.

The chain combines TRBV14 with TRBJ2-2; D is perhaps TRBD1 (6 bases). CDR3 length: 13 amino acids. Germline V gene sequence: CDR1 SGHDN, CDR2 FVKESK. Trimming pared 1 base from V and 7 bases from J, leaving 7 bases between. The chain's CDR3 is CASSQGGGGELFF. CDR3 DNA sequence: TGTGCCAGCAGCCAAGGAGGGGGCGGGGAGCTGTTTTTT.

V and J are TRBV7-9 and TRBJ2-7, with a possible D match to TRBD1 (5 bases). CDR1 SEHNR and CDR2 FQNEAQ come from the germline V gene (reference sequence). The CDR3 has 13 residues. The ends were cut back, 5 bases at V and 0 bases at J, with 8 bases in the middle. DNA of the CDR3: TGTGCCAGCAGCCAAGGACACTCCTACGAGCAGTACTTC. It yields the protein CASSQGHSYEQYF.

J is TRBJ1-5 and V is TRBV30; D might be TRBD1 (6 bases). Germline V CDR1 and CDR2: GTSNPN, SVGIG (reference sequence). The CDR3 covers 12 residues. V lost 8 bases and J 6 bases, leaving 14 bases between the germline ends. As DNA, the CDR3 is TGTGCCGCAAACAGGGTCGGTCAGCCCCAGCATTTT. Protein product: CAANRVGQPQHF.

The chain has TRBV2 and TRBJ2-2; TRBD2 matches 12 bases. Trimming at V came to 7 bases and at J to 6 bases, leaving 3 bases not matched to a gene. Germline V CDR1 and CDR2: SNHLY, FYNNEI. The CDR3 runs 14 residues. CDR3 protein: CASKTSGGSGELFF. CDR3 nucleotide sequence: TGTGCCAGCAAAACTAGCGGGGGGTCCGGGGAGCTGTTTTTT. The whole variable domain, filled in from reference TRBV2 and TRBJ2-2, reads EPEVTQTPSHQVTQMGQEVILRCVPISNHLYFYWYRQILGQKVEFLVSFYNNEISEKSEIFDDQFSVERPDGSNFTLKIRSTKLEDSAMYFCASKTSGGSGELFFGEGSRLTVL.

The V call is TRBV7-6, the J call TRBJ2-1, with TRBD2 matching 14 bases. The V gene end was trimmed by 1 base and the J gene end by 9 bases; junction bases not matched to a gene: 11. Germline V gene data show CDR1 as SGHVS and CDR2 as FNYEAQ. This CDR3 region has 18 residues. The DNA of the CDR3 is TGTGCCAGCAGCTTAGGGCCCGGGACTAGCGGGAGCTCCGGTGAGCAGTTCTTC. Its protein product is CASSLGPGTSGSSGEQFF.

CDR3 nucleotides: TGTGCCAGCAGCGAACAGGGCTACAATCAGCCCCAGCATTTT. Its translation is CASSEQGYNQPQHF. V gene TRBV9 combines with J gene TRBJ1-5, with a weak D call TRBD1 (6 bases). The CDR3 runs to 14 residues. The V end lost 3 bases, the J end lost 3 bases, and 10 bases lay between the germline ends. Per germline, CDR1 SGDLS and CDR2 YYNGEE.

The rearrangement links TRBV11-2 to TRBJ1-2; D perhaps matches TRBD1 (6 bases). V gave up 2 bases and J gave up 8 bases, with 21 bases separating them. Germline CDR1 SGHAT, CDR2 FQNNGV. This CDR3 contains 16 residues. The chain's CDR3 is CASSLNGGGLLEGYTF. CDR3 sequence (DNA): TGTGCCAGCAGCTTAAACGGGGGGGGCCTACTAGAGGGCTACACCTTC.

The chain carries TRBV5-1 and TRBJ2-7; TRBD1 matches 8 bases. Germline trimming cut 5 bases from V and 5 bases from J; bases unmatched to any gene: 9. Germline V gene data show CDR1 as SGHRS and CDR2 as YFSETQ. The CDR3 runs 14 residues. The CDR3 bases are TGCGCCAGCAGGTCTGACAGGGGTGTAGACGAGCAGTACTTC. Translated: CASRSDRGVDEQYF.

The V call is TRBV28, the J call TRBJ1-2; 7 nucleotides agree with TRBD1. The CDR3 has 13 residues. Germline V gives CDR1 MDHEN, CDR2 SYDVKM. The ends lost 5 bases at V and 5 bases at J; junction bases unmatched: 5. The CDR3 loop is CASSPTGTYGYTF. CDR3 in DNA: TGTGCCAGCAGTCCGACAGGGACATATGGCTACACCTTC.